This T cell receptor beta chain was documented in a study of shared clonotypes between healthy human individuals. Positive CCR7 selection of CD45RO-negative cells yielded the naive CD8 cells, and terminally differentiated effector memory CD45RA+ cells were excluded. Measured with immunoSEQ multiplex PCR; TCRdb has only the in-frame clones, and not every one. The sample holds a few million clones, about 93% seen once. The CDR3 runs to 15 residues. V lost 3 bases and J lost 4, with 16 bases in between. Germline loops: CDR1 SGDLS, CDR2 YYNGEE. The sequence was collected from a man aged 18 to 30 in good health. Some clones in this sample may be carry-over from other donors' samples. The sample was naive CD8+ T cells from PBMCs. The V call is TRBV9, the J call TRBJ1-1; D is perhaps TRBD1 (5 bases). CDR3 DNA sequence: TGTGCCAGCAGCGCGTCCGGGGCCCATGGCACTGAAGCTTTCTTT. It specifies CASSASGAHGTEAFF.